A selection of T cell receptor beta chains follows, all from one sample in a study of shared clonotypes between healthy human individuals. Profiling relied on immunoSEQ multiplex PCR, and the TCRdb table lists in-frame clones only, not all of them. The sample carries 2 million or so clones, 90% to 95% recorded once. The sample was naive CD4+ T cells sorted from blood. Receptor source: a man between 18 and 35 years old in good health. CDR3s include the opening cysteine and the closing phenylalanine or tryptophan. Each record gives: D gene, V gene, J gene, clone size, CDR3 protein, CDR3 DNA. The D gene is left open where the match is weak. Size values are once, few and many counts, or a class for expanded clones, and some rows have none.

>TRBD2|TRBV6-5|TRBJ2-3|-
CASRLAGTDTQYF
TGTGCCAGCAGGCTAGCGGGAACAGATACGCAGTATTTT
>TRBD1|TRBV30|TRBJ2-1|-
CAWSLQGDEQFF
TGTGCCTGGAGCCTGCAGGGGGATGAGCAGTTCTTC
>-|TRBV28|TRBJ1-5|-
CASRHGGFSNQPQHF
TGTGCCAGCAGACATGGGGGATTTAGCAATCAGCCCCAGCATTTT
>-|TRBV5-4|TRBJ2-5|-
CASSSWGVAPSGETQYF
TGTGCCAGCAGCTCCTGGGGGGTGGCGCCCTCAGGGGAGACCCAGTACTTC
>TRBD1|TRBV7-2|TRBJ1-3|-
CASSLVGDRSSGNTIYF
TGTGCCAGCAGCTTAGTTGGGGACAGGAGCTCTGGAAACACCATATATTTT
>-|TRBV11-2|TRBJ2-3|-
CASSLGTAGGTDTQYF
TGTGCCAGCAGCCTCGGGACCGCGGGTGGGACAGATACGCAGTATTTT
>-|TRBV7-8|TRBJ1-1|-
CASSLAPGTEAFF
TGTGCCAGCAGCTTAGCCCCGGGTACTGAAGCTTTCTTT
>-|TRBV1|TRBJ1-5|-
CTSSQEGFGSSRNQPQHF
TGCACCAGCAGCCAAGAAGGTTTTGGGAGCAGTAGGAATCAGCCCCAGCATTTT
>TRBD1|TRBV29-1|TRBJ1-1|-
CSVARDRAYEKAFF
TGCAGCGTTGCGAGGGACAGGGCCTACGAAAAAGCTTTCTTT
>TRBD2|TRBV19|TRBJ2-4|few
CASSSGGLAKNIQYF
TGTGCCAGTAGTAGCGGGGGGCTAGCCAAAAACATTCAGTACTTC
>-|TRBV7-2|TRBJ2-7|-
CASSHSTGAVNEQYF
TGTGCCAGCAGCCACTCGACGGGAGCGGTTAACGAGCAGTACTTC
>-|TRBV27|TRBJ2-1|-
CASSLQGGIEQFF
TGTGCCAGCAGTTTACAGGGGGGGATAGAGCAGTTCTTC
>-|TRBV11-2|TRBJ1-2|-
CASSPSRGTGKLANYGYTF
TGTGCCAGCAGCCCAAGTCGGGGGACGGGGAAATTAGCTAACTATGGCTACACCTTC
>TRBD1|TRBV28|TRBJ1-2|-
CASSLYGHRQGPGGYTF
TGTGCCAGCAGTTTATACGGACACCGACAGGGTCCGGGTGGCTACACCTTC
>TRBD1|TRBV5-1|TRBJ2-3|-
CASSLTGGLTDTQYF
TGCGCCAGCAGCTTGACAGGGGGACTCACAGATACGCAGTATTTT
>-|TRBV6-6|TRBJ1-5|-
CASSPRQALDRSQHF
TGTGCCAGCAGTCCAAGACAGGCCCTCGACCGGTCCCAGCATTTT
>-|TRBV4-1|TRBJ1-2|-
CASSQALRANGYTF
TGCGCCAGCAGCCAAGCGCTTCGCGCCAATGGCTACACCTTC
>-|TRBV6-6|TRBJ1-5|-
CASSIQGNQPQHF
TGTGCCAGCTCTATACAGGGAAATCAGCCCCAGCATTTT
>TRBD1|TRBV9|TRBJ1-2|-
CASSGDRVPNYGYTF
TGTGCCAGCAGCGGGGACAGGGTGCCAAACTATGGCTACACCTTC
>-|TRBV7-3|TRBJ2-3|-
CASSPRGASDTQYF
TGTGCCAGCAGCCCCCGGGGGGCGTCAGATACGCAGTATTTT
>-|TRBV25-1|TRBJ2-1|-
CASGPYQEHNEQFF
TGTGCCAGCGGACCCTACCAGGAACACAATGAGCAGTTCTTC
>-|TRBV18|TRBJ1-1|-
CASSPGTGTRAEAFF
TGTGCCAGCTCACCAGGAACAGGGACCCGAGCTGAAGCTTTCTTT
>-|TRBV6-4|TRBJ1-2|-
CASKGNPGGDYGYTF
TGTGCCAGCAAAGGGAACCCGGGCGGGGACTATGGCTACACCTTC
>-|TRBV28|TRBJ1-5|-
CASSLNAIAQPQHF
TGTGCCAGCAGTTTAAACGCCATAGCTCAGCCCCAGCATTTT
>-|TRBV27|TRBJ2-7|-
CASSFRPSYEQYF
TGTGCCAGCAGTTTTCGTCCTTCCTACGAGCAGTACTTC
>-|TRBV6-1|TRBJ2-3|-
CASSESGAQATDTQYF
TGTGCCAGCAGTGAATCGGGGGCGCAGGCAACAGATACGCAGTATTTT
>TRBD1|TRBV7-8|TRBJ1-2|once
CASSLDHRGYGYTF
TGTGCCAGCAGCTTAGATCACAGGGGGTATGGCTACACCTTC
>-|TRBV19|TRBJ1-2|-
CASSIPNLNYGYTF
TGTGCCAGTAGTATCCCCAACCTCAACTATGGCTACACCTTC
>-|TRBV6-5|TRBJ1-1|-
CASSSRGTEAFF
TGTGCCAGCAGCTCCCGGGGGACTGAAGCTTTCTTT
>-|TRBV6-1|TRBJ2-7|-
CASSDRKQPSSYEQYF
TGTGCCAGCAGTGATAGGAAGCAGCCGAGCTCCTACGAGCAGTACTTC
>-|TRBV9|TRBJ2-3|once
CASSVGGERTDTQYF
TGTGCCAGCAGCGTAGGGGGGGAGCGGACAGATACGCAGTATTTT
>-|TRBV5-1|TRBJ1-2|-
CASALPGGNGYTF
TGCGCCAGCGCCCTGCCGGGAGGGAATGGCTACACCTTC
>-|TRBV5-1|TRBJ1-3|-
CASSPGGAGNTIYF
TGCGCCAGCAGCCCCGGCGGGGCCGGAAACACCATATATTTT
>-|TRBV4-3|TRBJ2-2|-
CASSQETGTGELFF
TGCGCCAGCAGCCAAGAGACAGGCACCGGGGAGCTGTTTTTT
>-|TRBV10-3|TRBJ1-1|once
CASMSQPGLNTEAFF
TGTGCCTCGATGTCGCAGCCAGGGCTGAACACTGAAGCTTTCTTT
>TRBD2|TRBV18|TRBJ2-2|-
CASSSSGQNTGELFF
TGTGCCAGCTCATCTAGCGGACAGAACACCGGGGAGCTGTTTTTT
>-|TRBV29-1|TRBJ1-3|once
CSVAGAPSGNTIYF
TGCAGCGTTGCTGGGGCCCCCTCTGGAAACACCATATATTTT
>TRBD1|TRBV27|TRBJ1-5|-
CASSMGRQGVNNQPQHF
TGTGCCAGCAGTATGGGTCGACAGGGGGTGAACAATCAGCCCCAGCATTTT
>-|TRBV7-6|TRBJ1-2|-
CASSPDNNYGYTF
TGTGCCAGCAGCCCGGACAATAACTATGGCTACACCTTC
>-|TRBV7-6|TRBJ2-7|-
CASSLVGDEQYF
TGTGCCAGCAGCTTAGTAGGAGACGAGCAGTACTTC
>TRBD2|TRBV4-2|TRBJ2-1|-
CASSQEGLAAEQFF
TGTGCCAGCAGCCAAGAGGGACTAGCAGCTGAGCAGTTCTTC
>-|TRBV14|TRBJ2-7|-
CASSQGWGLGYEQYF
TGTGCCAGCAGCCAGGGCTGGGGGCTCGGGTACGAGCAGTACTTC